Sequencing of this T cell receptor (beta chain) was carried out in a study of blood T cell repertoires in COVID-19. Study in general: Both acute and convalescent COVID-19 samples were obtained from the United States, Italy and Spain.

With 2 bases clipped from V and 6 bases from J, the junction kept 3 bases outside the gene matches. There are 14 residues in the CDR3. Germline values: CDR1 MNHEY, CDR2 SVGEGT. Per the original data handling: Amplification from reference gene primers served as the basis for estimated nucleated cell counts. TCRdb keeps only in-frame clones here, not all; method: immunoSEQ multiplex PCR. That table is the source of V, J and clone size, and D and trimming were worked out from the DNA. Among around 450,000 clones listed, approximately 90% were seen once. The V call is TRBV6-2 or TRBV6-3, the J call TRBJ1-5; TRBD1 matches 8 bases. Sequenced: peripheral blood. This clonotype was obtained from a woman in her 30s with acute or convalescent COVID-19. The CDR3 sequence: CASSYRQGSQPQHF. For the CDR3, the DNA is TGTGCCAGCAGTTACCGACAGGGGAGTCAGCCCCAGCATTTT.